This entry lists 7 T cell receptor beta chains sequenced from one sample in a study of OX40 agonist ivuxolimab in advanced cancers. Some clones are missing from TCRdb's copy, which holds only in-frame ones; the method was immunoSEQ multiplex PCR. The table has 61,000 or so clones, about 86% seen once. The source material was CD4+ or CD8+ T cells sorted from blood, sampled in a trial of the OX40 agonist ivuxolimab. These receptors all stem from an adult with an advanced solid tumor such as melanoma, head and neck, liver or kidney cancer.

The rearrangement links TRBV19 to TRBJ1-3; D might be TRBD1 (5 bases). The V gene's germline CDR1 is LNHDA and CDR2 SQIVND (reference sequence). The V gene lost 6 bases and the J gene lost 0 bases, with 9 bases spanning the gap. CDR3 size: 14 residues. CDR3: CASRRQSSGNTIYF. CDR3 sequence (DNA): TGTGCCAGTAGGCGACAGTCCTCTGGAAACACCATATATTTT.

The J gene is TRBJ2-5, the V gene TRBV19; 11 positions match TRBD2. Trimming at V came to 5 bases and at J to 10 bases, leaving 6 bases not matched to a gene. CDR3 length: 13 amino acids. From germline, CDR1 is LNHDA and CDR2 SQIVND (reference sequence). CDR3 nucleotide sequence: TGTGCCAGTAGTCAGAGACTAGCGGGGAGCCAGTACTTC. Residues: CASSQRLAGSQYF.

V gene TRBV5-1 combines with J gene TRBJ2-3; possible D gene TRBD2, 5 bases. Trimming took off 0 bases at V and 6 bases at J, with 14 bases between the two ends. The CDR3 loop spans 15 amino acids. The germline V gene encodes CDR1 SGHRS and CDR2 YFSETQ. The CDR3 is CASSLGPAVGDTQYF. CDR3 DNA: TGCGCCAGCAGCTTGGGCCCAGCGGTCGGGGATACGCAGTATTTT.

The CDR3 sequence is CASSPGEEETQYF. The CDR3 DNA is TGTGCCAGCAGCCCTGGGGAGGAAGAGACCCAGTACTTC. The V and J genes are TRBV5-4 and TRBJ2-5; TRBD2 is a possible D gene (6 bases). Trimming removed 4 bases from V and 3 bases from J, with 10 bases in between. The germline V gene has CDR1 SGHNT and CDR2 YYREEE (reference sequence). CDR3 length equals 13 residues.

The chain recombines TRBV12-5 with TRBJ1-5, with D perhaps TRBD1 (5 bases). CDR3 length equals 17 residues. Germline CDR1 LGHNT, CDR2 FRNRAP. V was clipped by 0 bases and J by 6 bases, with 18 bases between them. The CDR3 reads CASGLVRWDSRSQPQHF. The CDR3 nucleotides are TGTGCTAGTGGTTTGGTACGGTGGGACTCCCGAAGTCAGCCCCAGCATTTT.

The J gene is TRBJ2-2, the V gene TRBV4-1; no clear D. Between the trimmed V and J ends, which lost 2 bases and 8 bases, there was a span of 15 bases. The CDR3 is 15 amino acids. Germline V gives CDR1 MGHRA, CDR2 YSYEKL. CDR3 in DNA: TGCGCCAGCAGCCAACCCGCGAACGTAGGTGGGGAGCTGTTTTTT. Its translation is CASSQPANVGGELFF.

This chain links TRBV4-1 with TRBJ1-2, with unresolved D. The CDR3 runs to 13 residues. With 0 bases removed from V and 1 base from J, the gap between germline ends came to 3 bases. Looked up from germline, CDR1 is MGHRA and CDR2 is YSYEKL. This CDR3 is CASSQDSNYGYTF. The CDR3, as DNA: TGCGCCAGCAGCCAAGACAGTAACTATGGCTACACCTTC.